Following are 26 T cell receptor beta chains from one sample sequenced in a study of T cell changes during pregnancy in multiple sclerosis. The repertoire was sequenced with immunoSEQ multiplex PCR; TCRdb's copy has only in-frame clones and lacks some. The data hold around 100,000 clones, with roughly nine tenths observed a single time. Material: peripheral blood, obtained in the third trimester of pregnancy. The receptors come from a female donor with multiple sclerosis, enrolled in a pregnancy study.

This chain joins TRBV28 and TRBJ1-1; perhaps TRBD1 as D (6 bases). The V and J ends lost 5 bases and 1 base respectively, with 20 bases between them. The CDR3 sequence is 17 residues long. The germline CDR1 and CDR2 sequences are MDHEN and SYDVKM. The CDR3 region has the DNA TGTGCCAGCAGTACCTTATACAGGGTTGGTCGGAACACTGAAGCTTTCTTT. Translated, it gives CASSTLYRVGRNTEAFF.

V usage is TRBV30 and J usage is TRBJ1-1, with unresolved D. Germline values: CDR1 GTSNPN, CDR2 SVGIG (reference sequence). The CDR3 runs 13 residues. The germline V and J ends were trimmed by 0 bases and 8 bases, with 13 bases remaining between them. The CDR3: CAWSVLRSGEAFF. CDR3 nucleotides: TGTGCCTGGAGTGTACTACGTTCGGGAGAAGCTTTCTTT.

This clone turned up a few times. J is TRBJ2-2 and V is TRBV19; 9 positions match TRBD1. The CDR3 is 17 amino acids. Trimming at V came to 6 bases and at J to 4 bases, leaving 12 bases not matched to a gene. Germline V gene data show CDR1 as LNHDA and CDR2 as SQIVND (reference sequence). The CDR3 DNA sequence: TGTGCCAGTAGCAACCCACGGGACAGGGAGGGCACCGGGGAGCTGTTTTTT. Its translation is CASSNPRDREGTGELFF.

The gene calls are TRBV7-9 and TRBJ2-5, with 11 bases matching TRBD2. Germline V gene data show CDR1 as SEHNR and CDR2 as FQNEAQ (reference sequence). The V gene end was trimmed by 5 bases and the J gene end by 8 bases; junction bases not matched to a gene: 4. This CDR3 is 13 amino acids long. The CDR3 is CASSHGLAGTQYF. CDR3 bases: TGTGCCAGCAGCCATGGACTAGCGGGTACCCAGTACTTC.

The rearrangement links TRBV6-4 to TRBJ2-1; 11 nucleotides align to TRBD2. CDR3 length equals 15 residues. The ends lost 3 bases at V and 2 bases at J; junction bases unmatched: 0. From germline, CDR1 is MRHNA and CDR2 SNTAGT. This CDR3 reads CASSELAGAYNEQFF. The CDR3 nucleotides read TGTGCCAGCAGTGAACTAGCGGGAGCCTACAATGAGCAGTTCTTC.

The rearrangement uses TRBV27 and TRBJ1-2, with 12 bases aligning to TRBD1. The CDR3 consists of 16 residues. The V gene end was trimmed by 5 bases and the J gene end by 3 bases; junction bases not matched to a gene: 7. Per the germline V gene, CDR1 is MNHEY and CDR2 is SMNVEV (reference sequence). The CDR3 coding sequence is TGTGCCAGCAGTCGCGGGACAGGGGGCGTATACTATGGCTACACCTTC. This gives the protein CASSRGTGGVYYGYTF.

V usage is TRBV13 and J usage is TRBJ2-2; D is perhaps TRBD2 (5 bases). V was pared by 10 bases and J by 4 bases, with 16 bases between. The CDR3 loop spans 14 amino acids. Germline CDR1 PRHDT, CDR2 FYEKMQ (reference sequence). CDR3 sequence (DNA): TGTGCCACCCTCACAAACGGGGTCACCGGGGAGCTGTTTTTT. Translating gives CATLTNGVTGELFF.

The genes are TRBV28 and TRBJ1-5; no clear D. This CDR3 has 19 amino acids. Between the trimmed V and J ends, which lost 4 bases and 7 bases, there was a span of 29 bases. Germline lookup yields CDR1 MDHEN and CDR2 SYDVKM. CDR3 protein: CASSSKAETSSRVEQPQHF. The CDR3 region has the DNA TGTGCCAGCAGTTCTAAAGCAGAAACCTCCTCCCGGGTTGAACAGCCCCAGCATTTT.

In this sample, this clone turned up a few times. This chain links TRBV6-6 with TRBJ1-1; D unclear. V gave up 7 bases and J gave up 0 bases, with 6 bases separating them. This CDR3 is 12 amino acids long. Germline CDR1 reads MNHNY; CDR2 reads SVGAGI (reference sequence). In DNA form, the CDR3 reads TGTGCCAGCAAGTCAGTGAACACTGAAGCTTTCTTT. It yields the protein CASKSVNTEAFF.

The chain couples TRBV11-3 to TRBJ2-3; D possibly corresponds to TRBD2 (6 bases). The germline gives CDR1 SGHNT, CDR2 YENEEA. The CDR3 covers 14 residues. V was trimmed by 1 base and J by 4 bases, leaving 9 bases between them. CDR3 DNA sequence: TGTGCCAGCAGCTTAGGGGGGGAGGCAGATACGCAGTATTTT. Residues: CASSLGGEADTQYF. Variable domain in full (rest from reference TRBV11-3 and TRBJ2-3): EAGVVQSPRYKIIEKKQPVAFWCNPISGHNTLYWYLQNLGQGPELLIRYENEEAVDDSQLPKDRFSAERLKGVDSTLKIQPAELGDSAVYLCASSLGGEADTQYFGPGTRLTVL.

J is TRBJ1-2 and V is TRBV6-1, with 7 bases identical to TRBD1. This CDR3 spans 14 amino acids. J lost 8 bases, V lost 6 bases, and 12 bases had no gene match. The germline gives CDR1 MNHNS, CDR2 SASEGT. CDR3 in amino acids: CASRTAPDREGYTF. DNA for the CDR3: TGTGCCAGCAGGACGGCACCCGACAGGGAGGGCTACACCTTC.

V usage is TRBV18 and J usage is TRBJ1-4; the D is unclear. This CDR3 comprises 14 residues. The V gene lost 3 bases and the J gene lost 2 bases, with 7 bases spanning the gap. Germline V gene lookup returns CDR1 KGHSH and CDR2 LQKENI. The DNA of the CDR3 is TGTGCCAGCTCACCGAGGGCTACTAATGAAAAACTGTTTTTT. Translation: CASSPRATNEKLFF. The full variable domain, with the rest looked up from reference TRBV18 and TRBJ1-4, is NAGVMQNPRHLVRRRGQEARLRCSPMKGHSHVYWYRQLPEEGLKFMVYLQKENIIDESGMPKERFSAEFPKEGPSILRIQQVVRGDSAAYFCASSPRATNEKLFFGSGTQLSVL.

V gene TRBV19 combines with J gene TRBJ1-5; maybe TRBD1 (6 bases). V was cut by 5 bases and J by 1 base, with 15 bases left in between. This CDR3 comprises 16 residues. CDR1 LNHDA and CDR2 SQIVND come from the germline V gene (reference sequence). The DNA for the CDR3 is TGTGCCAGTAGTCCCGACAGGCGTCCAAGCAATCAGCCCCAGCATTTT. This gives the protein CASSPDRRPSNQPQHF. Full variable domain (missing parts from reference TRBV19 and TRBJ1-5): DGGITQSPKYLFRKEGQNVTLSCEQNLNHDAMYWYRQDPGQGLRLIYYSQIVNDFQKGDIAEGYSVSREKKESFPLTVTSAQKNPTAFYLCASSPDRRPSNQPQHFGDGTRLSIL.

The chain combines TRBV7-9 with TRBJ1-1; D is unclear. Germline V gene lookup returns CDR1 SEHNR and CDR2 FQNEAQ (reference sequence). Between the trimmed V and J ends, which lost 1 base and 0 bases, there was a span of 12 bases. This CDR3 is built from 16 residues. CDR3 sequence (DNA): TGTGCCAGCAGCTTAGATGCGGGCTATATGAACACTGAAGCTTTCTTT. Translating it yields CASSLDAGYMNTEAFF.

The chain recombines TRBV5-1 with TRBJ2-5; TRBD2 agrees at 7 bases. Germline V CDR1 and CDR2: SGHRS, YFSETQ. The CDR3 totals 15 residues. Unmatched junction bases numbered 6, after V lost 0 bases and J lost 4 bases. CDR3 nucleotides: TGCGCCAGCAGCTTGGGTGGGGGACTATCAGAGACCCAGTACTTC. Its translation: CASSLGGGLSETQYF.

The CDR3 DNA sequence: TGTGCCAGCAGCTTAGGCGAGACAGGTGCGGGTCCGGACCATGGCTACACCTTC. Protein product: CASSLGETGAGPDHGYTF. This chain connects TRBV7-9 to TRBJ1-2, with a weak D call TRBD1 (6 bases). The germline V gene has CDR1 SEHNR and CDR2 FQNEAQ (reference sequence). V was trimmed by 1 base and J by 6 bases, leaving 24 bases between them. CDR3 size: 18 residues.

V usage is TRBV9 and J usage is TRBJ1-2; tentatively, D is TRBD1 (6 bases). Germline CDR1 is SGDLS and CDR2 is YYNGEE. The V end was cut by 4 bases, the J end by 4 bases, with 14 bases between. This CDR3 spans 14 amino acids. Here the CDR3 DNA reads TGTGCCAGCAGCCCCTCGACAGGACTCTATGGCTACACCTTC. It is translated as CASSPSTGLYGYTF.

The CDR3, as DNA: TGTGCCTGGACCCGAAGCCGGGGCTACACCTTC. This gives the protein CAWTRSRGYTF. V is TRBV30 and J is TRBJ1-2; D unresolved. V lost 4 bases to trimming and J lost 8 bases, with 11 bases between them. This CDR3 spans 11 amino acids. Germline-derived CDR1 and CDR2 are GTSNPN and SVGIG (reference sequence).

This clone appeared once. The J gene is TRBJ1-2, the V gene TRBV29-1; possibly TRBD1 for D (6 bases). V was pared by 4 bases and J by 6 bases, with 12 bases between. The germline gives CDR1 SQVTM, CDR2 ANQGSEA. This CDR3 contains 12 residues. The DNA of the CDR3 is TGCAGCGTTGGACGAGGGGGAAATGGCTACACCTTC. Its translation is CSVGRGGNGYTF. The full variable domain, in which reference TRBV29-1 and TRBJ1-2 provide the parts outside the CDR3, is SAVISQKPSRDICQRGTSLTIQCQVDSQVTMMFWYRQQPGQSLTLIATANQGSEATYESGFVIDKFPISRPNLTFSTLTVSNMSPEDSSIYLCSVGRGGNGYTFGSGTRLTVV.

This chain joins TRBV27 and TRBJ2-1, with 13 bases fitting TRBD2. CDR1 and CDR2 (germline): MNHEY, SMNVEV (reference sequence). This CDR3 has 16 residues. Trimming at V came to 4 bases and at J to 8 bases, leaving 8 bases not matched to a gene. DNA of the CDR3: TGTGCCAGCAGTTACGTACTAGCGGGAGGGAACGATGAGCAGTTCTTC. This gives the protein CASSYVLAGGNDEQFF.

The chain joins TRBV7-2 to TRBJ1-1; 9 positions match TRBD1. Germline V lookup: CDR1 SGHTA, CDR2 FQGNSA. Losses at the gene ends were 4 bases for V and 4 bases for J; bases not matched to a gene: 7. The CDR3 is made up of 15 amino acids. The CDR3 region is CASSSGTGLSTEAFF. In nucleotides, the CDR3 is TGTGCCAGCAGCTCAGGGACAGGGTTATCCACTGAAGCTTTCTTT.

CDR3 sequence reads: CASSSPGQGNYEQYF. CDR3 coding DNA: TGTGCCAGCAGTTCGCCGGGACAGGGTAACTACGAGCAGTACTTC. The V and J genes are TRBV6-5 and TRBJ2-7, with 9 bases lining up with TRBD1. The CDR3 covers 15 residues. Germline loops: CDR1 MNHEY, CDR2 SVGAGI. Trimming took 4 bases from V and 3 from J; bases not matched to a gene: 7.

This chain uses TRBV7-2 with TRBJ2-7; weak D call: TRBD1 (6 bases). The CDR3 contains 17 residues. The germline V gene encodes CDR1 SGHTA and CDR2 FQGNSA. Trimming took 1 base from V and 4 from J, leaving 20 bases between them. CDR3 protein: CASSLGPVQGSPYEQYF. The CDR3 DNA reads as TGTGCCAGCAGCTTAGGCCCCGTCCAGGGGTCGCCTTACGAGCAGTACTTC.

The chain joins TRBV5-1 to TRBJ1-2; 9 nucleotides line up with TRBD1. V lost 3 bases, J lost 4 bases, and 16 bases stayed unmatched. Germline V CDR1 and CDR2: SGHRS, YFSETQ. The CDR3 extends over 18 amino acids. The CDR3 nucleotides read TGCGCCAGCAGCTCTGGAGGGGGACAGGGCCCCTTGGGCTATGGCTACACCTTC. Translating gives CASSSGGGQGPLGYGYTF.

V is TRBV19 and J is TRBJ2-5; TRBD2 matches at 8 bases. The CDR3 contains 13 residues. V was pared by 5 bases and J by 3 bases, with 2 bases of the junction left unmatched. Germline CDR1 LNHDA, CDR2 SQIVND (reference sequence). The CDR3 reads CASSPGGEETQYF. The DNA of the CDR3 is TGTGCCAGTAGTCCGGGGGGGGAAGAGACCCAGTACTTC.

V and J are TRBV9 and TRBJ2-5, with 14 bases identical to TRBD2. The V segment lost 5 bases and the J segment 1 base; nucleotides outside the gene matches: 13. CDR1 and CDR2 from the germline V gene are SGDLS and YYNGEE. CDR3 length equals 19 residues. CDR3 in amino acids: CASRSTPGTSGGFQETQYF. The CDR3 DNA sequence: TGTGCCAGCAGATCTACTCCCGGGACTAGCGGGGGATTCCAAGAGACCCAGTACTTC.